Listed below are T cell receptor beta chains from one sample, sequenced in a study of molecular identifiers for immune sequencing clone quantification. MiXCR was run by TCRdb on the PCR reads, yielding one entry per CDR3 protein. The profile shows some 650,000 distinct CDR3 sequences, roughly 21% of them singletons. The sequenced sample consisted of naive CD8+ T cells from blood, with Jurkat cell RNA spiked in. These receptors were collected from a human donor in good health. Some libraries in this study had Jurkat cell RNA spiked in. CDR3s include the opening cysteine and the closing phenylalanine or tryptophan. The D gene is left open where the match is weak. Clone size is stated in some rows and not others, as once, few, many or a class when expanded.

V	D	size	J	DNA	CDR3
TRBV6-5	-	-	TRBJ2-7	TGTGCCAGCAGTTACTCGCCGGGGTCTGACGAGCAGTACTTC	CASSYSPGSDEQYF
TRBV4-1	TRBD2	many	TRBJ2-1	TGCGCCAGCAGCCAGGCCGGACTAGCGGGGGGCCTCAATGAGCAGTTCTTC	CASSQAGLAGGLNEQFF
TRBV20-1	-	many	TRBJ2-7	TGCAGTGCTAGAGATTGGGTCTCCTACGAGCAGTACTTC	CSARDWVSYEQYF
TRBV7-9	-	few	TRBJ2-5	TGTGCCAGCAGCCCCCCCGAGGGTGGGGAGACCCAGTACTTC	CASSPPEGGETQYF
TRBV27	-	many	TRBJ2-2	TGTGCCAGCAGTTGGGGGACGAACACCGGGGAGCTGTTTTTT	CASSWGTNTGELFF
TRBV21-1	-	few	TRBJ2-5	TGTGCCAGCAGTAAAGATGTCGGCAGGGGGGAAGAGACCCAGTACTTC	CASSKDVGRGEETQYF
TRBV6-2/TRBV6-3	TRBD1	-	TRBJ1-2	TGTGCCAGCAGTTTCGCCTCCGACAGGGACCATGGCTACACCTTC	CASSFASDRDHGYTF
TRBV12-3/TRBV12-4	-	many	TRBJ2-5	TGTGCCAGCAGTCCCGGGACAACACAAGAGACCCAGTACTTC	CASSPGTTQETQYF
TRBV12-3/TRBV12-4	-	many	TRBJ2-6	TGTGCCAGCAGCAACCTCAGGGGTGTCACTGGGGCCAACGTCCTGACTTTC	CASSNLRGVTGANVLTF
TRBV24-1	-	many	TRBJ2-1	TGTGCCACCAGTGAACCAGGGGACAATGAGCAGTTCTTC	CATSEPGDNEQFF
TRBV29-1	-	-	TRBJ2-7	TGCAGCGTTGAGGGTTCAGGGTCCGAGCAGTACTTC	CSVEGSGSEQYF
TRBV24-1	TRBD2	once	TRBJ2-1	TGTGCCGCCAGCCGTGCGGGAGGTTCCTACAATGAGCAGTTCTTC	CAASRAGGSYNEQFF
TRBV13	-	-	TRBJ2-2	TGTGCCAGCAGCTTAGGACTCCCGCGACGGCTGTTTTTT	CASSLGLPRRLFF
TRBV7-9	TRBD1	few	TRBJ2-5	TGTGCCAGCAGCTCAACGGGACAGGGTATCAACCAAGAGACCCAGTACTTC	CASSSTGQGINQETQYF
TRBV3-1	TRBD1	-	TRBJ2-7	TGTGCCAGCAGCCATGGGGGGACAGGGACCTACGAGCAGTACTTC	CASSHGGTGTYEQYF
TRBV10-3	-	many	TRBJ1-6	TGTGCCATCAGTGAGTCGAATTCGGGGAACCCATATAATTCACCCCTCCACTTT	CAISESNSGNPYNSPLHF
TRBV5-8	-	many	TRBJ1-5	TGTGCCAGCAGCCGATACGAGGGACTCAATCAGCCCCAGCATTTT	CASSRYEGLNQPQHF
TRBV5-5	-	many	TRBJ1-1	TGTGCCAGCAGCCCCGACAGGATTGGGATAATGAACACTGAAGCTTTCTTT	CASSPDRIGIMNTEAFF
TRBV19	TRBD1	-	TRBJ2-7	TGTGCCAGCGCCGCCGGTCAGGGGGCCCGATACGAGCAGTACTTC	CASAAGQGARYEQYF
TRBV4-1	-	many	TRBJ2-7	TGCGCCAGCAGCCAAGATGCAGGATCAGGCGAGCAGTACTTC	CASSQDAGSGEQYF
TRBV5-1	TRBD2	many	TRBJ2-5	TGCGCCAGCAGCGGCGGACTAGCGGGGGGGATACAAGAGACCCAGTACTTC	CASSGGLAGGIQETQYF
TRBV28	TRBD2	many	TRBJ2-7	TGTGCCAGCAGTTTGTGGGGACTAGCGGCCCCCTACGAGCAGTACTTC	CASSLWGLAAPYEQYF